Included here is one TCR beta chain sequence, with context. Its antigen remains unknown. This sample is part of a study of CD8 T cells in Susac syndrome. Study results and limitations: Acknowledgment was made by the study that its TCR sequencing and HLA analysis involved a relatively small number of individuals.

cDNA came from about 0.5 to 1 ug RNA primed by random hexamers. The method of amplification for TCR beta CDR3 was immunoSEQ multiplex PCR, covering 54 Vbeta and 13 Jbeta. Using its own MiXCR run on the immunoSEQ multiplex PCR reads, TCRdb lists one record per CDR3 protein. The data hold around 270,000 distinct CDR3 sequences, with roughly 85% observed a single time. TCR beta sequences were obtained from blood CD8+ and CD4+ T cells. TEMRA cells were FACS-enriched, with CD8+ and CD4+ T cells isolated negatively. This receptor was obtained from a human donor with multiple sclerosis. Material: CD8+ T cells from PBMCs.

The CDR3 DNA reads TGCAGTGCTAGAGAGTACACCAGCGAAGCTTTCTTT. Its protein product is CSAREYTSEAFF. V and J are TRBV20-1 and TRBJ1-1; D is undetermined. Trimming left V 0 bases short and J 8 bases short, with 10 bases between. CDR3 length: 12 amino acids. Germline V CDR1 and CDR2: DFQATT, SNEGSKA (reference sequence).